The rows below give T cell receptor beta chains drawn from one sample of a study of cytotoxic CD8 clonotypes in ibrutinib-treated CLL. The assay was immunoSEQ multiplex PCR, and TCRdb's table has in-frame clones only and misses some. Of some 84,000 clones in the sample, roughly 84% were seen once. The sample in question was PBMCs, obtained before ibrutinib treatment. Source of these receptors: a human donor with chronic lymphocytic leukemia. Each CDR3 is given with its conserved first and last residue. D genes are given only for firm matches. Clone size is stated in some rows and not others, as once, few, many or a class when expanded.

clone size | J gene | V gene | D gene | CDR3 DNA | CDR3 protein
- | TRBJ2-7 | TRBV28 | TRBD1 | TGTGCCAGCAGTTTATGGTCTAAGGGGGCCTCCTACGAGCAGTACTTC | CASSLWSKGASYEQYF
- | TRBJ1-2 | TRBV27 | TRBD1 | TGTGCCAGCAGTCCGCTGGACAGGGGCAACTATGGCTACACCTTC | CASSPLDRGNYGYTF
- | TRBJ2-7 | TRBV7-2 | - | TGTGCCAGCAGCTTAGGTCGGGAGACAACCTACGAGCAGTACTTC | CASSLGRETTYEQYF
- | TRBJ1-2 | TRBV25-1 | - | TGTGCCAGCAGTGACCTCTCGGGGACTGGCTACACCTTC | CASSDLSGTGYTF
once | TRBJ2-5 | TRBV5-4 | TRBD1 | TGTGCCAGCAGTGCCATTCAGGGGGCGCAGGTCCAAGAGACCCAGTACTTC | CASSAIQGAQVQETQYF
- | TRBJ1-5 | TRBV6-6 | - | TGTGCCAGCAGTTACGGGCGGGGGATCGGCAATCAGCCCCAGCATTTT | CASSYGRGIGNQPQHF
- | TRBJ2-5 | TRBV9 | - | TGTGCCAGCAGCCTTTACCCCTCCAGGGACCACTTCCAAGAGACCCAGTACTTC | CASSLYPSRDHFQETQYF
- | TRBJ2-5 | TRBV5-1 | - | TGCGCCAGCGCAACACTACAGGGTTCTCAAGAGACCCAGTACTTC | CASATLQGSQETQYF
- | TRBJ2-3 | TRBV11-2 | TRBD2 | TGTGCCAGCAGCCCAATAGCGGGGGTCACAGATACGCAGTATTTT | CASSPIAGVTDTQYF
- | TRBJ1-4 | TRBV21-1 | - | TGTGCCAGCAGCAAAGGGACAAAGGCAACTAATGAAAAACTGTTTTTT | CASSKGTKATNEKLFF
- | TRBJ2-5 | TRBV2 | - | TGTGCCAGCACTCCGGGACAAAGGATTAGATCGGGGACCCAGTACTTC | CASTPGQRIRSGTQYF
- | TRBJ2-1 | TRBV7-9 | TRBD2 | TGTGCCAGCAGGGCCCGACTAGCGGGAGGGTTCAAAGATGAGCAGTTCTTC | CASRARLAGGFKDEQFF
- | TRBJ1-2 | TRBV5-1 | - | TGCGCCAGCAGCAGACAGCCCGAAGTGGGCAACTATGGCTACACCTTC | CASSRQPEVGNYGYTF
- | TRBJ2-5 | TRBV7-8 | - | TGTGCCAGCAGCTCCCGAGCGGGCCTGGCTTGGTCCCAGTACTTC | CASSSRAGLAWSQYF
many | TRBJ2-1 | TRBV11-2 | TRBD1 | TGTGCCAGCAGCTATTCCGGGACAGCCAATGAGCAGTTCTTC | CASSYSGTANEQFF
- | TRBJ1-5 | TRBV6-1 | TRBD1 | TGTGCCAGCAGCCTACAGGGGTCCACGGGACAGCCCCAGCATTTT | CASSLQGSTGQPQHF
many | TRBJ1-1 | TRBV5-1 | - | TGCGCCAGCAGCCACGGTGGGCGGAACACTGAAGCTTTCTTT | CASSHGGRNTEAFF
- | TRBJ1-1 | TRBV29-1 | - | TGCAGCGTTGAAACAACCGGGACAGAAGCTTTCTTT | CSVETTGTEAFF
few | TRBJ1-2 | TRBV7-8 | TRBD1 | TGTGCCAGCAGCTTACCAGCAGAGGGGGCGGAAAACTATGGCTACACCTTC | CASSLPAEGAENYGYTF
- | TRBJ2-5 | TRBV7-7 | TRBD2 | TGTGCTAGCAACGCGGGAGGGCCTGGTGAGACCCAGTACTTC | CASNAGGPGETQYF
- | TRBJ1-3 | TRBV6-1 | - | TGTGCCTGTACCCCCAGGACAAACACTGGAAACACCATATATTTT | CACTPRTNTGNTIYF
- | TRBJ1-5 | TRBV6-5 | - | TGTGCCAGCAGTTACTCCGGCGGAGGCAATCAGCCCCAGCATTTT | CASSYSGGGNQPQHF
- | TRBJ1-3 | TRBV9 | - | TGTGCCAGCAGCGTAGTTGGGGGTCTTTCTGGAAACACCATATATTTT | CASSVVGGLSGNTIYF
- | TRBJ1-4 | TRBV28 | - | TGTGCCAGCAGTTTACGGTCCACCACTAATGAAAAACTGTTTTTT | CASSLRSTTNEKLFF
- | TRBJ1-1 | TRBV4-1 | - | TGCGCCAGCAGCCAAGATATTAGGAACACTGAAGCTTTCTTT | CASSQDIRNTEAFF
- | TRBJ1-5 | TRBV19 | - | TGTGCCAGTACTCCGAGGGACGATCAGCCCCAGCATTTT | CASTPRDDQPQHF
few | TRBJ2-7 | TRBV6-1 | - | TGTGCCAGCAGCCCATTTGCATGGACCTCCTACGAGCAGTACTTC | CASSPFAWTSYEQYF
- | TRBJ2-3 | TRBV29-1 | - | TGCAGCGTTGCGGCGCAGGGAACAGATACGCAGTATTTT | CSVAAQGTDTQYF
- | TRBJ2-2 | TRBV18 | - | TGTGCCAGCTCACCTAGCGGAGTCACCGGGGAGCTGTTTTTT | CASSPSGVTGELFF
- | TRBJ2-1 | TRBV28 | - | TGTGCCAGCAGTTTCCTCGGGGGCTACAACAATGAGCAGTTCTTC | CASSFLGGYNNEQFF
- | TRBJ1-1 | TRBV5-1 | - | TGCGCCAGCAGCTTGGACGGCACCATGAACACTGAAGCTTTCTTT | CASSLDGTMNTEAFF